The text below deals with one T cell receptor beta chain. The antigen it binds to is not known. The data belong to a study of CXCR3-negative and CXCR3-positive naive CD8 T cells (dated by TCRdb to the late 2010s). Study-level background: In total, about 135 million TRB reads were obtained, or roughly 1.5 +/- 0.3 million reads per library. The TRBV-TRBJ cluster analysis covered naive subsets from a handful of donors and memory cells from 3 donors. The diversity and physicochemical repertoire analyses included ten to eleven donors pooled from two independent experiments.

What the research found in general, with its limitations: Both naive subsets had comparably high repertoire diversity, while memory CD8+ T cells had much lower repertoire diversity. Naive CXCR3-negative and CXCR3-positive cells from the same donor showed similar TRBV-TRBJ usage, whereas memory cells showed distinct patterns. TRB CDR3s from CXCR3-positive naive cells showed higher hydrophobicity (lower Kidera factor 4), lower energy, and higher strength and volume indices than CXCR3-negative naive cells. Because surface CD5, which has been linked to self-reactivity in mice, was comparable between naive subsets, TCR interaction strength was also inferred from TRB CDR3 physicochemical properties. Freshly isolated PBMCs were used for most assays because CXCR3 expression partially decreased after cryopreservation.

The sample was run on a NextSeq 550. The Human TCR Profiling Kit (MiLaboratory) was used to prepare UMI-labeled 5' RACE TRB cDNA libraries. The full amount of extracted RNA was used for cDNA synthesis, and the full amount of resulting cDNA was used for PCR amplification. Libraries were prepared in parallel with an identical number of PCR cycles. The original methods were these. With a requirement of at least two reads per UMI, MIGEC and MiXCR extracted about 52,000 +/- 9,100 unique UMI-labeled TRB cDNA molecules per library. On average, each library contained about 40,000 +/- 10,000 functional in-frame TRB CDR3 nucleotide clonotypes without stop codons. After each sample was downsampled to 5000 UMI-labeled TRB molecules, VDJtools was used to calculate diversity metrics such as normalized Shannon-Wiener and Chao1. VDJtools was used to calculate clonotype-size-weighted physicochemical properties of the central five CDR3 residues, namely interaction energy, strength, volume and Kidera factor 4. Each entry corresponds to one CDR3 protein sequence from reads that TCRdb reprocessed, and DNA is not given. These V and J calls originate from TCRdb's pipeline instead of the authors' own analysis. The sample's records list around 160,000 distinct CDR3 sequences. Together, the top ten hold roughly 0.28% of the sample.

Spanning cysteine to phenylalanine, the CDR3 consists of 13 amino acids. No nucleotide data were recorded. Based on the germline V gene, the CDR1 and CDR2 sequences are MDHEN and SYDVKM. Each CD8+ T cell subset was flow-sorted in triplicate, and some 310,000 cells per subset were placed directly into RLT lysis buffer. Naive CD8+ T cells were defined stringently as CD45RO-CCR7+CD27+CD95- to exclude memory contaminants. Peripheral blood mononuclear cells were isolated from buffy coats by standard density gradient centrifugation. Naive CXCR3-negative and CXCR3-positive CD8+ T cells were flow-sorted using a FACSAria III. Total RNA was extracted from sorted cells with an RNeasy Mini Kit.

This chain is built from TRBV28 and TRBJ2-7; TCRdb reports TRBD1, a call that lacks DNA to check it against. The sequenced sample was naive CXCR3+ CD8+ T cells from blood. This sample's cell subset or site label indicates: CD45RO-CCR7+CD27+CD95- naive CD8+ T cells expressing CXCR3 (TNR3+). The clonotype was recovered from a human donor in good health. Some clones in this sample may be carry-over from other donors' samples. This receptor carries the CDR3 CAIEGGQGPEQYF.